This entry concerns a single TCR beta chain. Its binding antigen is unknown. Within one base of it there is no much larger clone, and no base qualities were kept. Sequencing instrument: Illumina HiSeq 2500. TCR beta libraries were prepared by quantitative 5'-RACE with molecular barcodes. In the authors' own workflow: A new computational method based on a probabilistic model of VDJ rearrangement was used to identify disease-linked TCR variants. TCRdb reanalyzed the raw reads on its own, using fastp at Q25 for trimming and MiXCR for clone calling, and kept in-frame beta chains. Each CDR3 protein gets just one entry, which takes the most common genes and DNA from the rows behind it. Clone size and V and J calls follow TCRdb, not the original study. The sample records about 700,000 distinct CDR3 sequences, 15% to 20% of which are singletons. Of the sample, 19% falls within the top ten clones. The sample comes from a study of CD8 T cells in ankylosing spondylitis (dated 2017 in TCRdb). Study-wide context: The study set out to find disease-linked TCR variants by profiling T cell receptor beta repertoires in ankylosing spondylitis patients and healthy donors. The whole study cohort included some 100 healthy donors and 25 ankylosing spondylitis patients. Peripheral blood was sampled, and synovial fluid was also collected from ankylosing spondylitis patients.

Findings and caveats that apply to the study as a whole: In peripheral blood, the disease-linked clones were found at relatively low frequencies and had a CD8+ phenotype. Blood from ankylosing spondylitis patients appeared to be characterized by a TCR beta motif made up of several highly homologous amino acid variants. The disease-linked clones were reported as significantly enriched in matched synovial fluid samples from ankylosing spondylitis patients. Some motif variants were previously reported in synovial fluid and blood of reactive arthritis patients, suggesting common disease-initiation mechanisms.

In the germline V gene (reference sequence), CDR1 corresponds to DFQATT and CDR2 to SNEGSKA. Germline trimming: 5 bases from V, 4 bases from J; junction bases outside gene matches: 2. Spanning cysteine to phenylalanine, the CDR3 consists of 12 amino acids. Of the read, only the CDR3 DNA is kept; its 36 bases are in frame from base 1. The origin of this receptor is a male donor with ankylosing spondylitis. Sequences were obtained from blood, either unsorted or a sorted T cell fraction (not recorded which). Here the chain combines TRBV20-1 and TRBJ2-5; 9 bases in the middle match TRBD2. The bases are TGCAGTGCTGGGACTAGCAGAGAGACCCAGTACTTC. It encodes CSAGTSRETQYF.